This entry is about one T cell receptor (beta chain). Amplification of TCR beta CDR3 regions was performed using RNA transcripts as template. HTBI primers were used for first-round RT-PCR of the TCR CDR3. TCRdb recomputed calls from the multiplex PCR reads with MiXCR, one row per CDR3 protein. The table shows some 510,000 distinct CDR3 sequences, with less than 25% occurring only once. Trimming took off 2 bases at V and 6 bases at J, with 10 bases between the two ends. This CDR3 has 13 residues. This record belongs to a study of T cells in Graves' hyperthyroidism and ophthalmopathy. PBMCs were collected from an approximately 10 ml volume of fresh peripheral blood.

Material for sequencing was blood. This receptor was identified in a man aged 18-30 years with Graves' hyperthyroidism. This chain links TRBV12-3 or TRBV12-4 with TRBJ1-1; D remains unclear. The CDR3 loop reads CASSLKDSAEAFF. The CDR3 DNA follows: TGTGCCAGCAGTTTAAAGGACTCGGCTGAAGCTTTCTTT.